The rows below give T cell receptor beta chains drawn from one sample of a study of OX40 agonist ivuxolimab in advanced cancers. Generated by immunoSEQ multiplex PCR, the TCRdb table keeps only in-frame clones and is missing some. The sample contains 40,000 to 45,000 clones, approximately 90% of which appear only once. Sequencing used CD4+ or CD8+ T cells sorted from blood, obtained in a trial of the OX40 agonist ivuxolimab. All receptors derive from an adult with an advanced solid tumor such as melanoma, head and neck, liver or kidney cancer. Both conserved end residues are part of each CDR3. Fields, in order: D gene, J gene, V gene, clone size, CDR3 protein, CDR3 DNA. D genes are given only for firm matches. Part of the rows lack a size; the others show once, few, many or a class for expanded clones.

>NA|TRBJ2-7|TRBV19|NA
CASSTGGRSYEQYF
TGTGCCAGTAGTACCGGGGGGCGCAGCTACGAGCAGTACTTC
>NA|TRBJ2-1|TRBV11-3|NA
CASSLVGLSSYNEQFF
TGTGCCAGCAGCTTAGTAGGGTTAAGCTCCTACAATGAGCAGTTCTTC
>TRBD1|TRBJ2-7|TRBV16|NA
CASSQSRGGHEQYF
TGTGCCAGCAGCCAATCGAGAGGGGGCCACGAGCAGTACTTC
>NA|TRBJ2-7|TRBV11-2|NA
CASSLVQSYEQYF
TGTGCCAGCAGCTTAGTCCAAAGCTACGAGCAGTACTTC
>TRBD2|TRBJ2-1|TRBV28|once
CASSLGLAGNPSYNEQFF
TGTGCCAGCAGTCTGGGACTAGCGGGGAACCCCTCCTACAATGAGCAGTTCTTC
>TRBD1|TRBJ1-1|TRBV7-2|NA
CASSFQGARGGTEAFF
TGTGCCAGCAGCTTCCAGGGGGCGCGGGGAGGCACTGAAGCTTTCTTT
>NA|TRBJ2-2|TRBV9|NA
CASSGPNTGELFF
TGTGCCAGCAGCGGGCCCAACACCGGGGAGCTGTTTTTT
>NA|TRBJ2-7|TRBV27|NA
CASSFEASYEQYF
TGTGCCAGCAGTTTCGAGGCCTCCTACGAGCAGTACTTC
>NA|TRBJ1-5|TRBV19|NA
CASNNRGAWGQPQHF
TGTGCCAGTAATAACCGGGGCGCGTGGGGTCAGCCCCAGCATTTT
>NA|TRBJ1-3|TRBV30|once
CAWSVIPREAGNTIYF
TGTGCCTGGAGTGTCATTCCCAGGGAGGCTGGAAACACCATATATTTT
>NA|TRBJ2-7|TRBV19|NA
CASSVRDGGLYEQYF
TGTGCCAGTAGTGTCCGGGACGGGGGGCTCTACGAGCAGTACTTC
>NA|TRBJ2-4|TRBV10-3|NA
CAISERTEAKNIQYF
TGTGCCATCAGTGAGAGGACGGAAGCCAAAAACATTCAGTACTTC
>NA|TRBJ1-2|TRBV5-3|NA
CASSYLNTLNYGYTF
TGTGCCAGCAGCTATCTAAACACCCTTAACTATGGCTACACCTTC
>TRBD2|TRBJ2-7|TRBV7-8|NA
CASSGGTSGSWEQYF
TGTGCCAGCAGCGGGGGGACTAGCGGGAGTTGGGAGCAGTACTTC
>NA|TRBJ2-2|TRBV30|NA
CAWWPSSGGELFF
TGTGCCTGGTGGCCTAGTTCAGGCGGGGAGCTGTTTTTT
>NA|TRBJ1-2|TRBV5-1|NA
CASSLNAETNYGYTF
TGCGCCAGCAGCTTGAATGCGGAAACTAACTATGGCTACACCTTC
>NA|TRBJ2-3|TRBV7-9|NA
CASSLVLTDTQYF
TGTGCCAGCAGCTTAGTACTGACAGATACGCAGTATTTT
>NA|TRBJ2-5|TRBV30|NA
CAWSVKGYWETQYF
TGTGCCTGGAGTGTGAAAGGGTATTGGGAGACCCAGTACTTC
>NA|TRBJ2-1|TRBV27|NA
CASSATGVPYNEQFF
TGTGCCAGCAGTGCCACGGGAGTCCCGTACAATGAGCAGTTCTTC
>TRBD1|TRBJ2-1|TRBV27|NA
CASTPGTEYNEQFF
TGTGCCAGCACTCCCGGGACAGAATACAATGAGCAGTTCTTC
>TRBD2|TRBJ2-1|TRBV27|NA
CASSSLPGTSRGNEQFF
TGTGCCAGCAGTTCACTCCCCGGGACTAGTCGTGGGAATGAGCAGTTCTTC
>NA|TRBJ2-3|TRBV5-5|NA
CASSFRRAADTQYF
TGTGCCAGCAGCTTCCGGAGGGCGGCAGATACGCAGTATTTT